These 26 T cell receptor beta chains came from one sample sequenced in a study of blood T cell repertoires in COVID-19. Data came from immunoSEQ multiplex PCR; TCRdb stores just in-frame clones and leaves some out. The sample records more than 25,000 clones, 85% being singletons. Material: peripheral blood. These receptors all stem from a man in his 60s with active COVID-19.

The chain recombines TRBV19 with TRBJ2-2, with 8 bases matching TRBD2. CDR3 length: 16 amino acids. The germline gives CDR1 LNHDA, CDR2 SQIVND (reference sequence). V shed 3 bases and J 5 bases; nucleotides not matched to a gene: 8. CDR3 bases: TGTGCCAGTAGTATTTCCGGGACTAGGAATACCGGGGAGCTGTTTTTT. Protein sequence: CASSISGTRNTGELFF.

CDR3 sequence reads: CSARTGPWGYTF. In nucleotides, the CDR3 is TGCAGCGCTCGGACAGGGCCATGGGGCTACACCTTC. The chain combines TRBV29-1 with TRBJ1-2, with TRBD1 identical over 8 bases. CDR1 and CDR2 (germline): SQVTM, ANQGSEA. V was clipped by 7 bases and J by 8 bases; unmatched bases: 9. The CDR3 is 12 residues long.

The chain couples TRBV28 to TRBJ1-3, with TRBD1 as a possible D gene (6 bases). This CDR3 region has 15 residues. Trimming pared 0 bases from V and 1 base from J, leaving 7 bases between. The germline gives CDR1 MDHEN, CDR2 SYDVKM. The CDR3: CASSLWGASGNTIYF. DNA for the CDR3: TGTGCCAGCAGTTTATGGGGGGCGTCTGGAAACACCATATATTTT.

V and J are TRBV20-1 and TRBJ1-5; TRBD1 matches at 8 bases. This CDR3 contains 13 residues. Trimming took 6 bases from V and 7 from J; bases not matched to a gene: 8. Per germline, CDR1 DFQATT and CDR2 SNEGSKA (reference sequence). The CDR3 spells CSASGQGGQPQHF. The CDR3 nucleotides read TGCAGTGCCAGTGGACAGGGCGGACAGCCCCAGCATTTT.

The J gene is TRBJ1-1, the V gene TRBV27, with D tentatively TRBD1 (5 bases). V lost 0 bases and J lost 0, with 11 bases in between. This CDR3 is built from 16 residues. CDR1 is MNHEY, CDR2 SMNVEV, per germline (reference sequence). CDR3 in amino acids: CASSLSAGSLNTEAFF. The CDR3 region has the DNA TGTGCCAGCAGTTTATCGGCAGGGTCCTTGAACACTGAAGCTTTCTTT.

The chain links TRBV4-2 to TRBJ2-5; D might be TRBD2 (6 bases). The CDR3 length is 16 residues. Trimming took off 0 bases at V and 7 bases at J, with 18 bases between the two ends. In germline, CDR1 is LGHNA, CDR2 YNFKEQ. DNA for the CDR3: TGTGCCAGCAGCCAAGATTTCGCCTCGCGGGGTGGGACCCAGTACTTC. Its translation: CASSQDFASRGGTQYF.

V is TRBV4-2 and J is TRBJ2-7, with 8 nucleotides matching TRBD2. The germline V gene encodes CDR1 LGHNA and CDR2 YNFKEQ. The CDR3 loop spans 17 amino acids. V gave up 1 base and J gave up 3 bases; unmatched junction bases: 11. The CDR3 loop is CASSQARRGLGNYEQYF. CDR3 in DNA: TGTGCCAGCAGCCAAGCCCGGCGGGGACTAGGGAACTACGAGCAGTACTTC.

The chain combines TRBV6-5 with TRBJ1-2; D unresolved. The V gene's germline CDR1 is MNHEY and CDR2 SVGAGI. V was pared by 5 bases and J by 2 bases, with 9 bases between. There are 13 residues in the CDR3. CDR3 sequence reads: CASSLHRNYGYTF. The CDR3 DNA reads as TGTGCCAGCAGTCTTCATCGGAACTATGGCTACACCTTC.

The chain is built from TRBV28 and TRBJ2-7; 7 bases are shared with TRBD2. CDR3 size: 19 residues. J gave up 0 bases and V 5 bases, and 19 bases lay outside the gene matches. Looked up from germline, CDR1 is MDHEN and CDR2 is SYDVKM. The CDR3 nucleotides read TGTGCCAGCAGTCCCACATTACTTGCCTGGACTAGTAGCTCCTACGAGCAGTACTTC. It encodes CASSPTLLAWTSSSYEQYF. The full variable domain, its missing parts supplied by reference TRBV28 and TRBJ2-7, is DVKVTQSSRYLVKRTGEKVFLECVQDMDHENMFWYRQDPGLGLRLIYFSYDVKMKEKGDIPEGYSVSREKKERFSLILESASTNQTSMYLCASSPTLLAWTSSSYEQYFGPGTRLTVT.

This clone was detected once. The same CDR3 arises from other DNA sequences in this sample as well. The chain's CDR3 is CASSVGQGSFYEQYF. The CDR3 nucleotides are TGTGCCAGCAGCGTCGGACAGGGGAGTTTCTACGAGCAGTACTTC. The genes are TRBV9 and TRBJ2-7, with TRBD1 matching over 9 bases. Germline V gene data show CDR1 as SGDLS and CDR2 as YYNGEE. Losses at the gene ends were 2 bases for V and 3 bases for J; bases not matched to a gene: 6. CDR3 length: 15 amino acids.

The chain combines TRBV5-1 with TRBJ1-1, with TRBD1 matching 10 bases. The V segment lost 4 bases and the J segment 5 bases; nucleotides outside the gene matches: 2. The CDR3 contains 13 residues. From germline, CDR1 is SGHRS and CDR2 YFSETQ. DNA of the CDR3: TGCGCCAGCAGCACGGACAGGGGGACTGAAGCTTTCTTT. It codes for CASSTDRGTEAFF. The full variable domain, with the rest looked up from reference TRBV5-1 and TRBJ1-1, is KAGVTQTPRYLIKTRGQQVTLSCSPISGHRSVSWYQQTPGQGLQFLFEYFSETQRNKGNFPGRFSGRQFSNSRSEMNVSTLELGDSALYLCASSTDRGTEAFFGQGTRLTVV.

V and J are TRBV10-1 and TRBJ2-1; the D is unclear. This CDR3 has 14 amino acids. CDR1 and CDR2 from the germline V gene are WNHNN and SYGVQD (reference sequence). Trimming pared 1 base from V and 0 bases from J, leaving 4 bases between. The CDR3 loop reads CASSEYSSYNEQFF. Written as DNA, the CDR3 is TGCGCCAGCAGTGAGTACAGCTCCTACAATGAGCAGTTCTTC.

This sequence joins TRBV5-4 and TRBJ2-3; D ambiguous. The germline gives CDR1 SGHNT, CDR2 YYREEE (reference sequence). The ends were cut back, 0 bases at V and 1 base at J, with 3 bases in the middle. CDR3 size: 13 residues. The CDR3 region is CASSLAGTDTQYF. The CDR3 coding sequence is TGTGCCAGCAGCTTGGCTGGCACAGATACGCAGTATTTT.

The gene calls are TRBV2 and TRBJ2-7; 9 positions agree with TRBD2. Trimming took 2 bases from V and 2 from J; bases not matched to a gene: 4. The CDR3 sequence is 15 residues long. The germline gives CDR1 SNHLY, CDR2 FYNNEI. The CDR3 here is CASSERSGGPYEQYF. CDR3 DNA: TGTGCCAGCAGTGAACGTAGCGGGGGTCCCTACGAGCAGTACTTC.

A single count supports this clone. This chain joins TRBV7-9 and TRBJ1-2, with a tentative D call TRBD1 (6 bases). V dropped 6 bases and J dropped 8 bases, with 13 bases sitting between them. The length of the CDR3 is 12 residues. Germline V CDR1 and CDR2: SEHNR, FQNEAQ (reference sequence). The CDR3 nucleotides read TGTGCCAGCAGTTCGAATGACAGGGGCTACACCTTC. It yields the protein CASSSNDRGYTF. Variable domain in full (rest from reference TRBV7-9 and TRBJ1-2): DTGVSQNPRHKITKRGQNVTFRCDPISEHNRLYWYRQTLGQGPEFLTYFQNEAQLEKSRLLSDRFSAERPKGSFSTLEIQRTEQGDSAMYLCASSSNDRGYTFGSGTRLTVV.

This clone came up once. The germline gene is not matched at one end of the junction; a read error may be the cause. At the DNA level, this CDR3 is encoded by other sequences in the same sample as well. This chain uses TRBV27 with TRBJ2-7; 7 bases match TRBD1. The germline CDR1 and CDR2 sequences are MNHEY and SMNVEV (reference sequence). This CDR3 has 15 amino acids. The CDR3 DNA sequence: TGTGCCAGCAGCTTATTCGAGACAGGGAAGCACGAGCAGTACTTC. Translated: CASSLFETGKHEQYF.

The chain combines TRBV7-3 with TRBJ2-3; 7 bases line up with TRBD2. The CDR3 totals 13 residues. Germline V gene data show CDR1 as SGHTA and CDR2 as FQGTGA. V lost 5 bases, J lost 4 bases, and 3 bases stayed unmatched. The CDR3 DNA sequence: TGTGCCAGCAGCAAGGGAGGGGCAGATACGCAGTATTTT. It encodes CASSKGGADTQYF.

In regard to this clone: The identical CDR3 is also encoded by other nucleotide sequences in the sample. The V call is TRBV10-1, the J call TRBJ2-3; D might be TRBD2 (6 bases). Germline V lookup: CDR1 WNHNN, CDR2 SYGVQD (reference sequence). The CDR3 loop spans 14 amino acids. Trimming removed 2 bases at V and 3 bases at J, with 9 bases between. This CDR3 reads CASSERRGTDTQYF. The CDR3 bases are TGCGCCAGCAGTGAGAGGAGGGGAACAGATACGCAGTATTTT.

This chain joins TRBV14 and TRBJ2-7; 8 nucleotides agree with TRBD1. Per germline, CDR1 SGHDN and CDR2 FVKESK. Trimming at V came to 1 base and at J to 8 bases, leaving 7 bases not matched to a gene. The CDR3 extends over 14 amino acids. The CDR3, as DNA: TGTGCCAGCAGCCAAGGTACTACAGGGGGAAAGCAGTACTTC. This encodes CASSQGTTGGKQYF.

The CDR3: CASSLGGLKETQYF. DNA for the CDR3: TGTGCCAGCAGCTTAGGGGGACTAAAAGAGACCCAGTACTTC. The chain has TRBV7-2 and TRBJ2-5; TRBD2 agrees at 7 bases. The CDR3 consists of 14 residues. From germline, CDR1 is SGHTA and CDR2 FQGNSA. V lost 1 base to trimming and J lost 3 bases; unmatched junction nucleotides: 2.

The J gene is TRBJ1-2, the V gene TRBV2; 9 nucleotides line up with TRBD1. Unmatched junction bases numbered 9, after V lost 4 bases and J lost 6 bases. CDR3 length: 15 amino acids. CDR1 is SNHLY, CDR2 FYNNEI, per germline. The DNA of the CDR3 is TGTGCCAGCAGTGTGGTCGTTGGGACAGGGAATGGCTACACCTTC. Protein sequence: CASSVVVGTGNGYTF.

The chain links TRBV14 to TRBJ2-3; 7 bases align to TRBD2. Germline V gene sequence: CDR1 SGHDN, CDR2 FVKESK. The J segment lost 4 bases and the V segment lost 1 base, leaving 11 bases of the junction unmatched. CDR3 length equals 17 residues. The CDR3 sequence: CASSQVVGGSRADTQYF. The CDR3 DNA follows: TGTGCCAGCAGCCAAGTTGTCGGCGGGAGTAGGGCAGATACGCAGTATTTT.

The chain combines TRBV27 with TRBJ2-1; the match to TRBD2 covers 8 bases. J gave up 8 bases and V 5 bases, and 8 bases lay outside the gene matches. The CDR3 is made up of 14 amino acids. Germline lookup yields CDR1 MNHEY and CDR2 SMNVEV (reference sequence). The CDR3 is CASSGLAGRDEQFF. The CDR3 bases are TGTGCCAGCAGTGGTCTAGCGGGTAGAGATGAGCAGTTCTTC.

Here the CDR3 reads CASSKSGSSYNEQFF. In DNA form, the CDR3 reads TGTGCCAGCTCAAAAAGCGGGAGCTCCTACAATGAGCAGTTCTTC. V and J are TRBV18 and TRBJ2-1; 8 bases match TRBD2. CDR1 is KGHSH, CDR2 LQKENI, per germline. Losses at the gene ends were 5 bases for V and 0 bases for J; bases not matched to a gene: 3. The CDR3 extends over 15 amino acids.

Within the sample, this clone is medium-sized. The V and J genes are TRBV10-1 and TRBJ2-7; D remains unclear. The CDR3 is 12 amino acids. The germline gives CDR1 WNHNN, CDR2 SYGVQD (reference sequence). Trimming pared 1 base from V and 6 bases from J, leaving 7 bases between. CDR3 sequence reads: CASSEYPTEQYF. CDR3 coding DNA: TGCGCCAGCAGTGAGTACCCTACCGAGCAGTACTTC.

This chain links TRBV6-1 with TRBJ2-7, with D possibly matching TRBD2 (6 bases). Germline V gene lookup returns CDR1 MNHNS and CDR2 SASEGT. With 5 bases removed from V and 4 bases from J, the gap between germline ends came to 12 bases. This CDR3 is 13 amino acids long. The CDR3 DNA reads as TGTGCCAGCAGTAGAACGGGAGTTTACGAGCAGTACTTC. This encodes CASSRTGVYEQYF.